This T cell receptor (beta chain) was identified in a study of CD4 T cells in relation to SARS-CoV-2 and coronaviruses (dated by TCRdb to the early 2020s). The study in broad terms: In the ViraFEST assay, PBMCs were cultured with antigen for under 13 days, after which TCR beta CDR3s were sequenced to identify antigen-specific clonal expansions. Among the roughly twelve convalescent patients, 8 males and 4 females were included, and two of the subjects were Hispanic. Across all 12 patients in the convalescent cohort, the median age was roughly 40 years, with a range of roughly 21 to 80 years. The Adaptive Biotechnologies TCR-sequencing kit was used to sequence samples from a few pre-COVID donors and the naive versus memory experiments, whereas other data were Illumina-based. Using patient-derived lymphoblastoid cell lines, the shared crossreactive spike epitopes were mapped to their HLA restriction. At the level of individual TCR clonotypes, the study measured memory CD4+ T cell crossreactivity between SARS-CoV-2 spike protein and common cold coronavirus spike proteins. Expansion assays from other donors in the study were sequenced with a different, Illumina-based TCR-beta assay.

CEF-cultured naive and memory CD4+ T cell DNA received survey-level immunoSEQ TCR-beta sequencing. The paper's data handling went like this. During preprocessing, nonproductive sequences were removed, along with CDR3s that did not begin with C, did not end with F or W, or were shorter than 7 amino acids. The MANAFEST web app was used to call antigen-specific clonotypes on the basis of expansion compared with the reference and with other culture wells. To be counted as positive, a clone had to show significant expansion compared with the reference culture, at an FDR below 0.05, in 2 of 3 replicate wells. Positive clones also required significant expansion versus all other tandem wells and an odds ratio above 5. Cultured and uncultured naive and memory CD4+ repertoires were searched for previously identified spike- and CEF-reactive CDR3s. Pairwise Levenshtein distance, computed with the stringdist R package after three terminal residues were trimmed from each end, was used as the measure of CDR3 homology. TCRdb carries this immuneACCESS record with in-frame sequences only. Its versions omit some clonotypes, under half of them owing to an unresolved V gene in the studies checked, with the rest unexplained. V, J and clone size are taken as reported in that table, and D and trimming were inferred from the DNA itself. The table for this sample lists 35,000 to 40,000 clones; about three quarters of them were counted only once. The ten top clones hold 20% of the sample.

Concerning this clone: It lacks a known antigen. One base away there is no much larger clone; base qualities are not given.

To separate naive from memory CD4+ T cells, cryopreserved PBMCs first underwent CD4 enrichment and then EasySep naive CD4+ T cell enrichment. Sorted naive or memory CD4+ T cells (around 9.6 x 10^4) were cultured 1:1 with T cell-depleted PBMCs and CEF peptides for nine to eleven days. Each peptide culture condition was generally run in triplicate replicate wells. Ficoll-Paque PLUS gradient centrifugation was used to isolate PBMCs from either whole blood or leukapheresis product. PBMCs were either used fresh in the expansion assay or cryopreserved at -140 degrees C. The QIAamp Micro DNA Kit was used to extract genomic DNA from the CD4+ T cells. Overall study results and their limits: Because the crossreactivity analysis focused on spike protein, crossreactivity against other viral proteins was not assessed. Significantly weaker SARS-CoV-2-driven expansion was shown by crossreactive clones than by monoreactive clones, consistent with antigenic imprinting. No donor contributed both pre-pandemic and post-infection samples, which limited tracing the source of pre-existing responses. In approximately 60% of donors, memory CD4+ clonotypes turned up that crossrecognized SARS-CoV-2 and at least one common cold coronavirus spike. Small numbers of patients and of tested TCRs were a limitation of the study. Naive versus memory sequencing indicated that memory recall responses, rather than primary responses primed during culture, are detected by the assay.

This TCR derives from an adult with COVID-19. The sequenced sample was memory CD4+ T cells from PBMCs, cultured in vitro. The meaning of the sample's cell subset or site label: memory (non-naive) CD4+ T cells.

The CDR3 sequence is CASSPQGIGNEKLFF. The nucleotides read TGTGCCAGCAGTCCCCAGGGTATTGGTAATGAAAAACTGTTTTTT. The receptor chain draws on TRBV6-5 and TRBJ1-4; a tentative D match to TRBD1 spans 5 bases. The CDR3 contains 15 residues, cysteine and phenylalanine counted. Of the read, only the CDR3 DNA is kept; its 45 bases are in frame from base 1. Via the germline V gene, CDR1 is MNHEY and CDR2 SVGAGI. V sheds 5 bases and J sheds 4 bases, leaving 14 bases between their ends.